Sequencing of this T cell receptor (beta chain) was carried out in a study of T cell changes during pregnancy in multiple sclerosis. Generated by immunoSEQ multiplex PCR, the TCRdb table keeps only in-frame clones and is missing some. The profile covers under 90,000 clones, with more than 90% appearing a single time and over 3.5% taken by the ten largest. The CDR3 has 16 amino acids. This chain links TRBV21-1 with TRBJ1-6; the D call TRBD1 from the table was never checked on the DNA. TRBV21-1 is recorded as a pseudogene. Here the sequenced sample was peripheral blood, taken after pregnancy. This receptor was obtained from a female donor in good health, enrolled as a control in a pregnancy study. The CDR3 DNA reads TGTGCCAGCACCCCGGTTAGGACAAGTAATAATTCACCCCTCCACTTT. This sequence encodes CASTPVRTSNNSPLHF.